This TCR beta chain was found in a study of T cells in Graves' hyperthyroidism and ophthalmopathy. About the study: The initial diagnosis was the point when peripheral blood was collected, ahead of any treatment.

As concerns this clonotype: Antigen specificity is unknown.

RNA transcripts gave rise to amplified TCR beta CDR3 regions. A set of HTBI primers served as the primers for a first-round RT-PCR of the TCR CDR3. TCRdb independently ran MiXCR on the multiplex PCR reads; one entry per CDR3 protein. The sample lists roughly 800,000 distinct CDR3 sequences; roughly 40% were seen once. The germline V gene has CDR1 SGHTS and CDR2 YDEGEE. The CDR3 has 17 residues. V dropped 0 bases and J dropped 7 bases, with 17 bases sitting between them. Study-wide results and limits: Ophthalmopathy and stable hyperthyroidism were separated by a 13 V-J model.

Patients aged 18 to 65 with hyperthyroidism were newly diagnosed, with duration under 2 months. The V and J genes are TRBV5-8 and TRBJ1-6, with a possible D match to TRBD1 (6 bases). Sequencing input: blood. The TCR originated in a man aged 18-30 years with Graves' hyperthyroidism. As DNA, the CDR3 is TGTGCCAGCAGCTTGGAAGGCGGGGGGGCTAGAAATTCACCCCTCCACTTT. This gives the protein CASSLEGGGARNSPLHF. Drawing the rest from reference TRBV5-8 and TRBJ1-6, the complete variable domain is EAGVTQSPTHLIKTRGQQATLRCSPISGHTSVYWYQQALGLGLQFLLWYDEGEERNRGNFPPRFSGRQFPNYSSELNVNALELEDSALYLCASSLEGGGARNSPLHFGNGTRLTVT.